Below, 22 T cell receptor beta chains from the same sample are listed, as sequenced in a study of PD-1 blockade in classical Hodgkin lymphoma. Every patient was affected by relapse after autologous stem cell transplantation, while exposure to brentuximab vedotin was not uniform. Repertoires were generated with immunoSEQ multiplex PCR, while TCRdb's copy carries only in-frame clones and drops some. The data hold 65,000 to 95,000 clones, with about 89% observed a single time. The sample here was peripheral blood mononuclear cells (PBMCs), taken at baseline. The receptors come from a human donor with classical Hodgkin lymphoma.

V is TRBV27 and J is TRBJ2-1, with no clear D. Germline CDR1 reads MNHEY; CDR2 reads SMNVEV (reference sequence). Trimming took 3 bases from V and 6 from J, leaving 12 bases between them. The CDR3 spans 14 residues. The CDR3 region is CASSLDLPVNEQFF. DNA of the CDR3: TGTGCCAGCAGTTTGGACCTGCCGGTCAATGAGCAGTTCTTC.

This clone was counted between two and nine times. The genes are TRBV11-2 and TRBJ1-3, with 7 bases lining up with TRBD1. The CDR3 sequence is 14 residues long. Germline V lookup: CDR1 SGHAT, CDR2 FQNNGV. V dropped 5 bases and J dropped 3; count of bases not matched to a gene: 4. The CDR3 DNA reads TGTGCCAGCAGCCCTGGGACAGTTGGAAACACCATATATTTT. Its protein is CASSPGTVGNTIYF. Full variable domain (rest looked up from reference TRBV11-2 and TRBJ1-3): EAGVAQSPRYKIIEKRQSVAFWCNPISGHATLYWYQQILGQGPKLLIQFQNNGVVDDSQLPKDRFSAERLKGVDSTLKIQPAKLEDSAVYLCASSPGTVGNTIYFGEGSWLTVV.

The CDR3 protein is CASSWTGVHEQYF. The CDR3 DNA is TGTGCCAGCAGTTGGACAGGGGTCCACGAGCAGTACTTC. V and J are TRBV28 and TRBJ2-7; 9 bases line up with TRBD1. The CDR3 covers 13 residues. V gave up 4 bases and J gave up 5 bases; unmatched junction bases: 3. In germline, CDR1 is MDHEN, CDR2 SYDVKM.

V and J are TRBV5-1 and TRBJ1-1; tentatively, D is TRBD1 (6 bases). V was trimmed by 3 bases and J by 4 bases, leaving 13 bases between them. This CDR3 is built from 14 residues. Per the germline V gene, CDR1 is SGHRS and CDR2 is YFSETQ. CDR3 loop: CASSSGTPGTEAFF. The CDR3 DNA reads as TGCGCCAGCAGCTCCGGGACACCGGGCACTGAAGCTTTCTTT.

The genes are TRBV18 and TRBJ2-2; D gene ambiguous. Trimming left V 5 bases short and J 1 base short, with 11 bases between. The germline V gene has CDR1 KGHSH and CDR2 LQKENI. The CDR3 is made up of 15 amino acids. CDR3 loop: CASSSRTGNTGELFF. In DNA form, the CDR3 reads TGTGCCAGCTCATCTCGGACGGGGAACACCGGGGAGCTGTTTTTT. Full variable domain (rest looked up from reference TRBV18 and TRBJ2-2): NAGVMQNPRHLVRRRGQEARLRCSPMKGHSHVYWYRQLPEEGLKFMVYLQKENIIDESGMPKERFSAEFPKEGPSILRIQQVVRGDSAAYFCASSSRTGNTGELFFGEGSRLTVL.

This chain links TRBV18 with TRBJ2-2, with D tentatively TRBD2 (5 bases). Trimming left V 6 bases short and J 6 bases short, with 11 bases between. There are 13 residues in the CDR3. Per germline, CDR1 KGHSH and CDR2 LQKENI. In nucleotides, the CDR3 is TGTGCCAGCTCCTTCGATAGCGCCGGGGAGCTGTTTTTT. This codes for CASSFDSAGELFF.

The CDR3 here is CASSYGGSSYEQYF. The CDR3 DNA sequence: TGTGCCAGCAGTTATGGGGGGAGCTCCTACGAGCAGTACTTC. This rearrangement joins TRBV27 to TRBJ2-7; tentative D call: TRBD2 (6 bases). Trimming cost V 4 bases and J 0 bases, with 10 bases left between them. The CDR3 length is 14 residues. Per the germline V gene, CDR1 is MNHEY and CDR2 is SMNVEV (reference sequence).

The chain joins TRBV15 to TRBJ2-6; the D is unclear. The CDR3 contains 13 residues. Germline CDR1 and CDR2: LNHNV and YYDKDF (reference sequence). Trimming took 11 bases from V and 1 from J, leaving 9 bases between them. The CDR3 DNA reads TGTGCCTCGAGGTTATCTGGGGCCAACGTCCTGACTTTC. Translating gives CASRLSGANVLTF.

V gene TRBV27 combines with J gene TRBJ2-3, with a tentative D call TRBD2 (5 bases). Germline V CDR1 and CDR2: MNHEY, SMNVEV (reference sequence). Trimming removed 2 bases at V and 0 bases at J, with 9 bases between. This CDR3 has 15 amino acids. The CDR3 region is CASSLVRTSTDTQYF. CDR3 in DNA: TGTGCCAGCAGTTTAGTTCGGACTAGCACAGATACGCAGTATTTT.

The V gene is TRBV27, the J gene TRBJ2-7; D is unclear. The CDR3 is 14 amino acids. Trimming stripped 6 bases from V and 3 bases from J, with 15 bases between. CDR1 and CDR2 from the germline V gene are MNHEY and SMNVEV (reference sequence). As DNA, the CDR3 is TGTGCCAGCAGGTTCCAGGCTGCTAGCTACGAGCAGTACTTC. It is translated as CASRFQAASYEQYF.

The chain's CDR3 is CASSPSGGANQPQHF. CDR3 DNA: TGTGCCAGTAGTCCCAGTGGGGGGGCCAATCAGCCCCAGCATTTT. The chain employs TRBV19 and TRBJ1-5; D is possibly TRBD1 (6 bases). The length of the CDR3 is 15 residues. V was cut by 5 bases and J by 3 bases, with 14 bases left in between. Per germline, CDR1 LNHDA and CDR2 SQIVND (reference sequence).

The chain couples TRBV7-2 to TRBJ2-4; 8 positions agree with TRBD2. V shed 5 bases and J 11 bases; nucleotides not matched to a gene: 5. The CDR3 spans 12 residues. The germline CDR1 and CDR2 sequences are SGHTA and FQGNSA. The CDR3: CASSLGTRVQYF. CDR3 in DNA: TGTGCCAGCAGCCTAGGGACTAGGGTTCAGTACTTC. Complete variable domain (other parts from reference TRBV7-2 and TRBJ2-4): GAGVSQSPSNKVTEKGKDVELRCDPISGHTALYWYRQSLGQGLEFLIYFQGNSAPDKSGLPSDRFSAERTGGSVSTLTIQRTQQEDSAVYLCASSLGTRVQYFGAGTRLSVL.

The DNA of the CDR3 is TGTGCCTGGAGTGTAGGGAGGGGGCAGTTTCGTGAAAAACTGTTTTTT. This codes for CAWSVGRGQFREKLFF. The rearrangement links TRBV30 to TRBJ1-4, with 7 bases matching TRBD1. Germline CDR1 is GTSNPN and CDR2 is SVGIG (reference sequence). The CDR3 covers 16 residues. With V trimmed by 0 bases and J by 7 bases, 11 bases remained unmatched.

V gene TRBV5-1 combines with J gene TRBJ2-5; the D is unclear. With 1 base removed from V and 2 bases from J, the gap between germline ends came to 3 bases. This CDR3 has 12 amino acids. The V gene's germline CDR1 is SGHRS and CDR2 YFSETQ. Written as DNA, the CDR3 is TGCGCCAGCAGCTTGAGGCAAGAGACCCAGTACTTC. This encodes CASSLRQETQYF. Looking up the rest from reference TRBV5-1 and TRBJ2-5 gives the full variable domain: KAGVTQTPRYLIKTRGQQVTLSCSPISGHRSVSWYQQTPGQGLQFLFEYFSETQRNKGNFPGRFSGRQFSNSRSEMNVSTLELGDSALYLCASSLRQETQYFGPGTRLLVL.

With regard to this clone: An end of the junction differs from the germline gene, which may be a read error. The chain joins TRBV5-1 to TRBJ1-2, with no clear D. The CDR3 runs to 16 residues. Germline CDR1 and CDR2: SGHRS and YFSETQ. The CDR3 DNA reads TGCGCCATCGCTACTGCACACCCGAGAGATTACTACGGCTACACCTTC. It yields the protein CAIATAHPRDYYGYTF.

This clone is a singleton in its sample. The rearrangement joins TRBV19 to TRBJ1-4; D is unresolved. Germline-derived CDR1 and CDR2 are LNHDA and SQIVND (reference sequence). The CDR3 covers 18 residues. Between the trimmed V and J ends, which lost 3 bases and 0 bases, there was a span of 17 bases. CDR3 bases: TGTGCCAGTAGTATCCTTGGACCCATTGCTGCAACTAATGAAAAACTGTTTTTT. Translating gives CASSILGPIAATNEKLFF.

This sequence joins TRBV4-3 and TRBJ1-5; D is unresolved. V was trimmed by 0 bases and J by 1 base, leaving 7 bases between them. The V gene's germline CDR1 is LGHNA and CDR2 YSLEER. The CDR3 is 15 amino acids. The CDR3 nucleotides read TGCGCCAGCAGCCAAGAGGGTTACAGCAATCAGCCCCAGCATTTT. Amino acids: CASSQEGYSNQPQHF.

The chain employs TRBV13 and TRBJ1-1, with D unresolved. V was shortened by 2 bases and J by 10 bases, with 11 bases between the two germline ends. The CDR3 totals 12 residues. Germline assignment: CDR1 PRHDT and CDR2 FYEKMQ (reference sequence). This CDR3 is CASSLQDVRAFF. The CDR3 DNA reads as TGTGCCAGCAGCTTACAGGACGTGAGAGCTTTCTTT.

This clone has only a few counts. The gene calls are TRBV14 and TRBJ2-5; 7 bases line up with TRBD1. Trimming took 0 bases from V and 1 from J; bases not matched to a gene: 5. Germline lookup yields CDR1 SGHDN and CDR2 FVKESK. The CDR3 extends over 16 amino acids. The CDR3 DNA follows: TGTGCCAGCAGCCAAGATCCGGGACAGCGCCAAGAGACCCAGTACTTC. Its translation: CASSQDPGQRQETQYF. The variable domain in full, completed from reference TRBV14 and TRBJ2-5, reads EAGVTQFPSHSVIEKGQTVTLRCDPISGHDNLYWYRRVMGKEIKFLLHFVKESKQDESGMPNNRFLAERTGGTYSTLKVQPAELEDSGVYFCASSQDPGQRQETQYFGPGTRLLVL.

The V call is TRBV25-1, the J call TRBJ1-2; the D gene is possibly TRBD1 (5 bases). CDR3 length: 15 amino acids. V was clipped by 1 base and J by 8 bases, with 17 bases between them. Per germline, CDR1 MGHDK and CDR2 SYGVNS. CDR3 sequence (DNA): TGTGCCAGCAGTGAATGGGGGAGGGGAGACTGGGGCTACACCTTC. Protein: CASSEWGRGDWGYTF.

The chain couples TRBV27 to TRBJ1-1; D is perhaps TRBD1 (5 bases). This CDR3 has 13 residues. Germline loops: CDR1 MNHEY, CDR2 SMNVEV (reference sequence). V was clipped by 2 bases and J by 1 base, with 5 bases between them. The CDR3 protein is CASSLTGNTEAFF. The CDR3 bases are TGTGCCAGCAGTTTAACAGGGAACACTGAAGCTTTCTTT.

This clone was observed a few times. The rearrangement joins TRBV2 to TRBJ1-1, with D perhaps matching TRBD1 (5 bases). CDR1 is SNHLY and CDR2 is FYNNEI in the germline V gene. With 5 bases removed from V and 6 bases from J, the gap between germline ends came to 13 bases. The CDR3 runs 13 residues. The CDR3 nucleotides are TGTGCCAGCAGTAGTGGGGCGACTGCTGAAGCTTTCTTT. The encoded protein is CASSSGATAEAFF.